A selection of T cell receptor beta chains follows, all from one sample in a study of Ad26.COV2.S vaccination and SARS-CoV-2 variants. Data came from immunoSEQ multiplex PCR; TCRdb stores just in-frame clones and leaves some out. The repertoire includes roughly 500,000 clones, roughly 89% of them detected once, and about 2.4% sits in the top ten. The sequenced sample was peripheral blood, obtained in a trial of Ad26.COV2.S vaccine versus placebo. The source of these receptors is a person aged 18-60 years who received the Ad26.COV2.S COVID-19 vaccine or a placebo. Each CDR3 is given with its conserved first and last residue. A D gene is named only where the DNA matches it firmly. For some rows the clone size is stated as once, few or many, or as a class when expanded; others skip it.

>TRBJ2-5|TRBD2|-|TRBV27
CASSLSGGLAETQYF
TGTGCCAGCAGTTTATCCGGGGGGTTGGCTGAGACCCAGTACTTC
>TRBJ2-1|-|-|TRBV5-4
CASSSTTGSEQFF
TGTGCCAGCAGCTCCACAACAGGTTCTGAGCAGTTCTTC
>TRBJ2-1|TRBD2|once|TRBV6-1
CASSSKRGVEFF
TGTGCCAGCAGTTCCAAGCGGGGGGTAGAGTTCTTC
>TRBJ1-4|-|-|TRBV5-1
CASSFQQGANEKLFF
TGCGCCAGCAGCTTCCAGCAGGGCGCTAATGAAAAACTGTTTTTT
>TRBJ2-1|TRBD2|-|TRBV25-1
CASSELMLGGGVNNEQFF
TGTGCCAGCAGTGAATTGATGCTCGGCGGGGGTGTCAACAATGAGCAGTTCTTC
>TRBJ2-1|-|-|TRBV4-2
CASSQVSVDSYNEQFF
TGTGCCAGCAGCCAAGTATCGGTAGACTCCTACAATGAGCAGTTCTTC
>TRBJ2-6|-|-|TRBV5-6
CASSPGRSGANVLTF
TGTGCCAGCAGCCCGGGGAGATCTGGGGCCAACGTCCTGACTTTC
>TRBJ2-5|TRBD1|-|TRBV6-5
CASSYSPTGTETQYF
TGTGCCAGCAGTTACTCACCGACAGGGACAGAGACCCAGTACTTC
>TRBJ2-5|-|-|TRBV5-4
CASSLPSGQQETQYF
TGTGCCAGCAGCTTGCCTAGCGGACAGCAAGAGACCCAGTACTTC
>TRBJ1-5|-|-|TRBV25-1
CASSEYGGFQPQHF
TGTGCCAGCAGTGAATATGGGGGGTTTCAGCCCCAGCATTTT
>TRBJ2-3|-|-|TRBV28
CASSLMGADTQYF
TGTGCCAGCAGTTTAATGGGGGCGGATACGCAGTATTTT
>TRBJ2-3|TRBD1|-|TRBV4-1
CASSLGQGGTDTQYF
TGCGCCAGCAGCCTAGGACAGGGAGGCACAGATACGCAGTATTTT
>TRBJ2-1|-|-|TRBV18
CASSPFHPWNEQFF
TGTGCCAGCTCACCATTTCATCCGTGGAATGAGCAGTTCTTC
>TRBJ2-3|-|-|TRBV18
CASSPQGPLATDTQYF
TGTGCCAGCTCACCACAGGGTCCCCTAGCCACAGATACGCAGTATTTT
>TRBJ2-3|-|-|TRBV9
CASSPGGWGQYF
TGTGCCAGCAGTCCCGGGGGCTGGGGGCAGTATTTT
>TRBJ1-2|-|-|TRBV28
CASSLGSGALNYGYTF
TGTGCCAGCAGTCTAGGGTCGGGGGCACTTAACTATGGCTACACCTTC
>TRBJ2-7|-|-|TRBV6-1
CASSESGQWYEQYF
TGTGCCAGCAGTGAAAGTGGGCAGTGGTACGAGCAGTACTTC
>TRBJ1-4|-|-|TRBV5-1
CASSLRQNEKLFF
TGCGCCAGCAGCCTTAGACAGAATGAAAAACTGTTTTTT